Below are 3 T cell receptor beta chains sequenced from a single sample in a study of high-grade serous ovarian cancer treatment subgroups. Tumor samples were obtained before definitive surgery or chemotherapy. Profiling relied on immunoSEQ multiplex PCR, and the TCRdb table lists in-frame clones only, not all of them. The sample gives some 33,000 clones, roughly three quarters of which show up once; less than 4% is in the top ten. The material sequenced was tumor tissue. The receptors were gathered from a human donor with high-grade serous ovarian cancer.

The chain couples TRBV29-1 to TRBJ2-7; no reliable D call. Looked up from germline, CDR1 is SQVTM and CDR2 is ANQGSEA. The CDR3 covers 12 residues. Trimming cost V 4 bases and J 0 bases, with 7 bases left between them. The CDR3 loop is CSVVQSSYEQYF. Written as DNA, the CDR3 is TGCAGCGTTGTACAAAGCTCCTACGAGCAGTACTTC.

The rearrangement joins TRBV2 to TRBJ2-1, with 16 bases that match TRBD2. Looked up from germline, CDR1 is SNHLY and CDR2 is FYNNEI. This CDR3 comprises 15 residues. The junction had 2 bases not matched to a gene; V was cut back by 6 bases and J by 6 bases. The CDR3 nucleotides read TGTGCCAGCAGGGGGACTAGCGGGAGGGCCAATGAGCAGTTCTTC. It encodes CASRGTSGRANEQFF.

The CDR3 DNA reads TGTGCCAGCAGTTACTCGTCCGGGGGGTATGGCTACACCTTC. Its translation is CASSYSSGGYGYTF. The chain recombines TRBV6-5 with TRBJ1-2; TRBD1 might be the D (5 bases). Deletions cut 0 bases from V and 5 bases from J, with 10 bases between. Per germline, CDR1 MNHEY and CDR2 SVGAGI. The CDR3 contains 14 residues.